These 19 T cell receptor beta chains were all obtained from the same sample, sequenced in a study of glioma-infiltrating T cells. Using RNA template, CDR3s of TCR alpha and beta were amplified with iRepertoire arm-PCR. TCRdb re-called the multiplex PCR reads through MiXCR, storing one row per CDR3 protein. Among around 180,000 distinct CDR3 sequences, approximately 40% were seen once, and the ten largest hold under 6.5%. The sequencing input was glioma tissue, nonneoplastic brain tissue, or PBMCs (not recorded which). These receptors originate from a human donor with low-grade glioma or glioblastoma, undergoing nonglioma brain surgery, or in good health (not recorded which).

V gene TRBV7-2 combines with J gene TRBJ1-5; perhaps TRBD1 as D (5 bases). V lost 4 bases and J 0 bases, leaving 13 bases between the germline ends. The CDR3 loop spans 16 amino acids. Germline V CDR1 and CDR2: SGHTA, FQGNSA. The CDR3 region has the DNA TGTGCCAGCAGCTCCCCCCAGGGAAATAGCAATCAGCCCCAGCATTTT. This sequence encodes CASSSPQGNSNQPQHF.

This clonotype was seen a few times. This chain joins TRBV3-1 and TRBJ2-1; TRBD2 agrees at 11 bases. The length of the CDR3 is 14 residues. V gave up 3 bases and J gave up 10 bases; unmatched junction bases: 5. Germline CDR1 is LGHDT and CDR2 is YNNKEL (reference sequence). The CDR3 DNA follows: TGTGCCAGCAGCCATACTAGCGGGAGATGGGAGCAGTTCTTC. Its protein is CASSHTSGRWEQFF.

The chain carries TRBV28 and TRBJ2-1; TRBD2 agrees at 7 bases. Germline trimming cut 3 bases from V and 3 bases from J; bases unmatched to any gene: 8. The CDR3 is 16 residues long. The germline V gene has CDR1 MDHEN and CDR2 SYDVKM. The CDR3 DNA follows: TGTGCCAGCAGTTTGTCTGTCGGGGGGTACTACAATGAGCAGTTCTTC. Protein: CASSLSVGGYYNEQFF.

This clonotype has only a few counts. A much larger clone is a single base away; this may be a read error. CDR3 region: CASKTAGGTLEQYF. CDR3 DNA: TGTGCCAGCAAAACAGCGGGAGGGACACTCGAGCAGTACTTC. The gene calls are TRBV28 and TRBJ2-7; 10 nucleotides match TRBD2. Germline assignment: CDR1 MDHEN and CDR2 SYDVKM. The CDR3 has 14 amino acids. J was trimmed by 6 bases and V by 7 bases; bases with no gene match: 9.

On this clonotype itself: A clone one base away is much larger, so this may be a read error. The chain is built from TRBV20-1 and TRBJ2-7, with TRBD2 matching over 12 bases. V shed 0 bases and J 6 bases; nucleotides not matched to a gene: 6. CDR1 DFQATT and CDR2 SNEGSKA come from the germline V gene (reference sequence). The CDR3 is made up of 15 amino acids. This chain's CDR3 is CSARDASGRDGEQYF. The CDR3 region has the DNA TGCAGTGCTAGAGATGCTAGCGGGAGGGATGGCGAGCAGTACTTC.

For this clonotype: A read error may explain this, as a much larger clone is one base away. The chain is built from TRBV20-1 and TRBJ2-4, with D hard to call. The CDR3 runs 13 residues. Trimming shortened V by 7 bases and J by 0 bases, and 10 bases separated the two germline ends. The germline V gene has CDR1 DFQATT and CDR2 SNEGSKA (reference sequence). CDR3: CSVHLLAKNIQYF. CDR3 nucleotides: TGCAGTGTCCACCTACTAGCCAAAAACATTCAGTACTTC.

This clonotype appeared many times. V and J are TRBV20-1 and TRBJ2-5; 7 bases align to TRBD2. Germline lookup yields CDR1 DFQATT and CDR2 SNEGSKA (reference sequence). CDR3 length: 16 amino acids. The V gene end was trimmed by 5 bases and the J gene end by 5 bases; junction bases not matched to a gene: 17. This CDR3 is CSAHKAALSGMETQYF. CDR3 in DNA: TGCAGTGCTCACAAGGCTGCCTTGAGCGGGATGGAGACCCAGTACTTC.

This clonotype was picked up many times. The chain combines TRBV6-1 with TRBJ2-1, with D maybe TRBD2 (6 bases). The CDR3 totals 14 residues. The germline V gene has CDR1 MNHNS and CDR2 SASEGT. Trimming took 9 bases from V and 3 from J, leaving 15 bases between them. In DNA form, the CDR3 reads TGTGCCAGGGGTATAGCGGATCACTACAATGAGCAGTTCTTC. It codes for CARGIADHYNEQFF.

V is TRBV29-1 and J is TRBJ2-7; D may be TRBD1 (5 bases). Germline-derived CDR1 and CDR2 are SQVTM and ANQGSEA. V was cut by 5 bases and J by 0 bases, with 11 bases left in between. This CDR3 comprises 13 residues. CDR3 region: CSVIKGVSYEQYF. The CDR3 DNA reads as TGCAGCGTTATTAAAGGGGTCTCCTACGAGCAGTACTTC.

Many counts were recorded for this clonotype. CDR3 residues: CASSSNKDREAFF. DNA for the CDR3: TGTGCCAGCAGCTCCAATAAGGACCGAGAAGCTTTCTTT. The chain recombines TRBV7-9 with TRBJ1-1; unclear D gene. The CDR3 is 13 residues long. Trimming left V 4 bases short and J 8 bases short, with 14 bases between. Per germline, CDR1 SEHNR and CDR2 FQNEAQ (reference sequence).

This clonotype was counted a few times. The rearrangement links TRBV11-1 to TRBJ2-2; D call uncertain. The CDR3 sequence is 15 residues long. Between the trimmed V and J ends, which lost 5 bases and 1 base, there was a span of 11 bases. Germline V gene lookup returns CDR1 SGHAT and CDR2 FQDESV (reference sequence). This CDR3 reads CASSPDGVNTGELFF. In nucleotides, the CDR3 is TGTGCCAGCAGCCCAGACGGTGTGAACACCGGGGAGCTGTTTTTT.

DNA for the CDR3: TGTGCCAGCAGCCAAGACCTAGGGACAGGGGGCACTGAAGCTTTCTTT. Protein: CASSQDLGTGGTEAFF. The J gene is TRBJ1-1, the V gene TRBV14; TRBD1 matches at 11 bases. V lost 0 bases, J lost 4 bases, and 4 bases stayed unmatched. The germline V gene encodes CDR1 SGHDN and CDR2 FVKESK. There are 16 residues in the CDR3.

As to this clonotype: At one boundary the junction diverges from the germline segment, which might be a read error. The CDR3: CDSSYKGNSYEQYF. CDR3 coding DNA: TGTGACAGCAGTTACAAGGGAAACTCCTACGAGCAGTACTTC. This rearrangement joins TRBV6-9 to TRBJ2-7; D gene uncertain. This CDR3 comprises 14 residues. The germline V gene encodes CDR1 MNHGY and CDR2 SVAAGI.

The chain links TRBV25-1 to TRBJ2-7; D is uncertain. The CDR3 runs 13 residues. V lost 0 bases, J lost 5 bases, and 8 bases lay in between. Germline values: CDR1 MGHDK, CDR2 SYGVNS. The DNA of the CDR3 is TGTGCCAGCAGTGAATACGGTTACAACGAGCAGTACTTC. This sequence encodes CASSEYGYNEQYF.

As for this clonotype: Being one base from a much bigger clone, this may be a read error. J is TRBJ1-5 and V is TRBV7-9; no firm D call. The CDR3 has 15 amino acids. Per the germline V gene, CDR1 is SEHNR and CDR2 is FQNEAQ (reference sequence). For the CDR3, the DNA is TGTGCCAGCAGCTTAATGGAAGGGAGCAATCAGCACCAGCATTTT. Translating it yields CASSLMEGSNQHQHF.

As regards this clonotype: A read error may produce the germline difference seen at one junction end. This sequence joins TRBV28 and TRBJ2-7; the D is unclear. CDR1 MDHEN and CDR2 SYDVKM come from the germline V gene. There are 14 residues in the CDR3. This CDR3 reads CASSLYHASYEQYF. The CDR3 DNA reads as TGTGCCAGCAGCTTATACCACGCCTCCTACGAGCAGTACTTC.

A single count supports this clonotype. The junction and the germline gene differ at one end; a read error may be behind it. The rearrangement links TRBV7-2 to TRBJ2-7; 12 bases line up with TRBD2. Germline-derived CDR1 and CDR2 are SGHTA and FQGNSA. CDR3 length: 15 amino acids. This CDR3 reads CASSFLAGGSQELYF. The CDR3 DNA is TGTGCCAGCAGCTTTCTAGCGGGAGGGTCCCAGGAGCTGTACTTC. Using reference TRBV7-2 and TRBJ2-7 for the parts outside the CDR3, the full variable domain is GAGVSQSPSNKVTEKGKDVELRCDPISGHTALYWYRQSLGQGLEFLIYFQGNSAPDKSGLPSDRFSAERTGGSVSTLTIQRTQQEDSAVYLCASSFLAGGSQELYFGPGTRLTVT.

This clonotype was counted many times. The chain employs TRBV4-1 and TRBJ2-7, with D perhaps matching TRBD2 (5 bases). V lost 0 bases and J lost 6, with 15 bases in between. Looked up from germline, CDR1 is MGHRA and CDR2 is YSYEKL. The CDR3 is 15 amino acids. The CDR3 DNA sequence: TGCGCCAGCAGCCAAGATGGTGAGGGTGGAGGCGAGCAGTACTTC. Translating gives CASSQDGEGGGEQYF.

There are a few counts of this clonotype. Since a much larger clone is just one base distant, this may be a read error. The chain links TRBV25-1 to TRBJ2-7; 10 nucleotides line up with TRBD2. V was clipped by 6 bases and J by 0 bases; unmatched bases: 8. Germline V gene lookup returns CDR1 MGHDK and CDR2 SYGVNS. The CDR3 loop spans 16 amino acids. The CDR3 DNA reads TGTGCCAGCAGAGGAGTCTCTAGCGGGGGCTCCTACGAGCAGTACTTC. Translated: CASRGVSSGGSYEQYF.